This entry is about one T cell receptor (beta chain). Per the authors' pipeline: ImmunoSEQ only sent back junction sequences with no quality scores, so filtering was done differently. Repertoires were generated with immunoSEQ multiplex PCR, while TCRdb's copy carries only in-frame clones and drops some. V and J calls plus clone size are reproduced from that table; the DNA served to infer D and trimming. The sample records 550,000 to 850,000 clones, roughly 72% being singletons. The germline V gene encodes CDR1 MNHEY and CDR2 SMNVEV (reference sequence). This CDR3 has 15 residues. Trimming took 2 bases from V and 10 from J, leaving 18 bases between them. The source of the sample is a study of shared clonotypes between healthy human individuals.

This chain joins TRBV27 and TRBJ2-1; D gene ambiguous. Sequencing used memory CD4+ T cells sorted from blood. Indicated subset: CD45RA-negative fraction. The TCR originated in a woman aged 25 to 39 in good health. As DNA, the CDR3 is TGTGCCAGCAGTTTACCTCGAACGCTAGTTGCCGAGCAGTTCTTC. Translated: CASSLPRTLVAEQFF.